This TCR beta chain was captured by sequencing in a study of cytomegalovirus exposure and HLA in healthy donors. The overall study: Most donors, around 81% of a few hundred genotyped, fell in the Caucasian-associated ancestry cluster.

Points on this clone: Its matching antigen is unknown.

In the PCR, 60 Vbeta and 13 Jbeta primers were used. The protocol was immunoSEQ multiplex PCR, while the TCRdb copy is restricted to in-frame clones and leaves out a portion. The sample lists tens of thousands of clones, 70% to 75% occurring once. J was trimmed by 2 bases and V by 3 bases; bases with no gene match: 4. Germline V lookup: CDR1 WNHNN, CDR2 SYGVQD (reference sequence). This CDR3 spans 14 amino acids. Study findings and constraints: Certain indistinguishable V segments, among them TRBV6-2 and TRBV6-3, were excluded.

The sample was PBMCs. This chain links TRBV10-1 with TRBJ2-7; 7 bases are a match to TRBD1. The receptor comes from a woman aged 25 to 39 in good health and CMV-seronegative. CDR3 nucleotides: TGCGCCAGCAGTGACCGGGACAGAGCCTACGAGCAGTACTTC. Its protein product is CASSDRDRAYEQYF.